This T cell receptor beta chain was retrieved from a study of T cell responses to AZD1222 COVID-19 vaccine. Overall study findings and caveats: Spike-specific TCR breadth and depth went up after people got two AZD1222 doses. CD4 TCRs associated with vaccination spanned spike, dominating at 160-218 and 743-854. Sampling that yielded the repertoires occurred only after the peak T cell response.

Here immunoSEQ multiplex PCR was the method, and the copy in TCRdb shows in-frame clones only, minus some. The sample contains about 150,000 clones, about 94% of which appear only once. This CDR3 contains 14 residues. V lost 5 bases, J lost 2 bases, and 11 bases lay in between. The germline CDR1 and CDR2 sequences are SEHNR and FQNEAQ (reference sequence). Comment on this clone: What it binds is not known.

V is TRBV7-9 and J is TRBJ2-3, with D possibly matching TRBD1 (5 bases). This receptor was obtained from an adult in good health. The specimen comprised peripheral blood, sampled on day 0 of AZD1222 vaccination. CDR3 sequence: CASSNRQYTDTQYF. The CDR3 DNA is TGTGCCAGCAGCAACCGACAGTACACAGATACGCAGTATTTT.